These 14 T cell receptor beta chains were sequenced from one sample in a study of response to subunit inactivated influenza vaccine. A single record per CDR3 protein comes from TCRdb applying MiXCR to the RT-PCR reads. This table holds around 470,000 distinct CDR3 sequences, approximately 7.8% found once. The source material was PBMCs from blood, sampled 23 months after vaccination. The receptors come from a man aged 45 to 75 who received an inactivated influenza vaccine.

This clonotype has a count of ten or more. V gene TRBV12-3 or TRBV12-4 combines with J gene TRBJ2-3; TRBD2 agrees at 9 bases. V shed 2 bases and J 2 bases; nucleotides not matched to a gene: 5. CDR3 length: 16 amino acids. The CDR3 DNA reads as TGTGCCAGCAGTTTAAGGGCGGGGGGGCCCACAGATACGCAGTATTTT. Its protein is CASSLRAGGPTDTQYF.

The rearrangement joins TRBV7-2 to TRBJ2-7, with D maybe TRBD2 (5 bases). The length of the CDR3 is 14 residues. The germline V and J ends were trimmed by 1 base and 4 bases, with 11 bases remaining between them. Germline V gives CDR1 SGHTA, CDR2 FQGNSA. The CDR3 here is CASSLVMGGYEQYF. The DNA of the CDR3 is TGTGCCAGCAGCTTAGTGATGGGCGGGTACGAGCAGTACTTC. Filled out from reference TRBV7-2 and TRBJ2-7, the complete variable domain reads GAGVSQSPSNKVTEKGKDVELRCDPISGHTALYWYRQSLGQGLEFLIYFQGNSAPDKSGLPSDRFSAERTGGSVSTLTIQRTQQEDSAVYLCASSLVMGGYEQYFGPGTRLTVT.

This clonotype was seen a few times. The chain has TRBV11-1 and TRBJ2-5; tentatively, D is TRBD2 (6 bases). From germline, CDR1 is SGHAT and CDR2 FQDESV (reference sequence). There are 13 residues in the CDR3. Trimming left V 7 bases short and J 4 bases short, with 13 bases between. As DNA, the CDR3 is TGTGCCAGCACTAGGGGAGGCGGAGAGACCCAGTACTTC. It specifies CASTRGGGETQYF.

This clonotype was counted many times. The V call is TRBV7-9, the J call TRBJ2-5; 7 bases map to TRBD1. The length of the CDR3 is 12 residues. Germline CDR1 and CDR2: SEHNR and FQNEAQ (reference sequence). Unmatched junction bases numbered 1, after V lost 8 bases and J lost 1 base. CDR3 sequence reads: CASRQGQETQYF. In DNA form, the CDR3 reads TGTGCCAGCCGACAGGGCCAAGAGACCCAGTACTTC.

In this sample, this clonotype turned up a few times. V and J are TRBV6-1 and TRBJ1-5; D gene uncertain. CDR1 MNHNS and CDR2 SASEGT come from the germline V gene. Trimming took off 3 bases at V and 0 bases at J, with 18 bases between the two ends. The CDR3 is made up of 18 amino acids. The CDR3 bases are TGTGCCAGCAGTGATCCCTTTTTGCGACGGCTTAGCAATCAGCCCCAGCATTTT. Amino acids: CASSDPFLRRLSNQPQHF.

This clonotype has only a few counts. The chain couples TRBV20-1 to TRBJ1-5; D possibly corresponds to TRBD1 (5 bases). The CDR3 sequence is 14 residues long. Germline loops: CDR1 DFQATT, CDR2 SNEGSKA (reference sequence). Between the trimmed V and J ends, which lost 1 base and 5 bases, there was a span of 12 bases. In DNA form, the CDR3 reads TGCAGTGCTAGAGGCGACAGCAGCCATCAGCCCCAGCATTTT. Its translation: CSARGDSSHQPQHF.

Ten or more counts support this clonotype. The genes are TRBV20-1 and TRBJ2-1; 9 nucleotides agree with TRBD2. The J segment lost 7 bases and the V segment lost 0 bases, leaving 13 bases of the junction unmatched. The CDR3 has 17 amino acids. Germline assignment: CDR1 DFQATT and CDR2 SNEGSKA (reference sequence). The DNA of the CDR3 is TGCAGTGCTAGAGATTTAGGCGGGAGGGCCATCAGGAATGAGCAGTTCTTC. Amino acids: CSARDLGGRAIRNEQFF.

V usage is TRBV10-3 and J usage is TRBJ1-1, with D unresolved. Germline V gene data show CDR1 as ENHRY and CDR2 as SYGVKD. This CDR3 is 13 amino acids long. Between the trimmed V and J ends, which lost 3 bases and 4 bases, there was a span of 9 bases. CDR3 region: CAISDFVSTEAFF. As DNA, the CDR3 is TGTGCCATCAGTGATTTCGTCAGCACTGAAGCTTTCTTT.

Ten or more counts support this clonotype. The genes are TRBV7-2 and TRBJ2-3, with no clear D. The V and J ends lost 4 bases and 6 bases respectively, with 14 bases between them. The CDR3 is 14 amino acids. CDR1 and CDR2 (germline): SGHTA, FQGNSA. Written as DNA, the CDR3 is TGTGCCAGCAGCTACCTTAGGCAGGCGGATACGCAGTATTTT. Translating gives CASSYLRQADTQYF.

The table lists this clonotype with a few counts. The chain employs TRBV12-3 or TRBV12-4 and TRBJ2-2, with no clear D. Trimming took off 8 bases at V and 8 bases at J, with 21 bases between the two ends. The CDR3 covers 15 residues. This CDR3 is CASSSSVVARGELFF. CDR3 nucleotides: TGTGCCAGCTCCTCAAGTGTGGTAGCCCGGGGGGAGCTGTTTTTT.

This clonotype showed up many times. The chain uses TRBV2 and TRBJ2-5; D possibly uses TRBD1 or TRBD2 (5 bases each). This CDR3 is 13 amino acids long. V lost 4 bases, J lost 6 bases, and 12 bases lay in between. Germline-derived CDR1 and CDR2 are SNHLY and FYNNEI. The CDR3 nucleotides are TGTGCCAGCAGTGTCGGGGCCGGAAAGACCCAGTACTTC. Amino acid sequence: CASSVGAGKTQYF.

This clonotype has a count of ten or more. The V and J genes are TRBV6-2 or TRBV6-3 and TRBJ1-1; D is unclear. The germline CDR1 and CDR2 sequences are MNHEY and SVGEGT. This CDR3 region has 13 residues. The V end was cut by 6 bases, the J end by 4 bases, with 12 bases between. CDR3 residues: CASRRPESTEAFF. DNA for the CDR3: TGTGCCAGCAGACGCCCGGAGAGCACTGAAGCTTTCTTT.

This clonotype showed up many times. The chain employs TRBV20-1 and TRBJ2-3, with TRBD2 matching over 10 bases. CDR3 length: 16 residues. Germline-derived CDR1 and CDR2 are DFQATT and SNEGSKA (reference sequence). J lost 1 base, V lost 0 bases, and 4 bases had no gene match. CDR3 bases: TGCAGTGCTAGAGACCCCGGGACTAGCGGCACAGATACGCAGTATTTT. Encoded protein: CSARDPGTSGTDTQYF.

Only a few counts were recorded for this clonotype. The rearrangement links TRBV7-2 to TRBJ2-7, with 13 bases aligning to TRBD2. The CDR3 totals 16 residues. With 1 base clipped from V and 3 bases from J, the junction kept 3 bases outside the gene matches. CDR1 SGHTA and CDR2 FQGNSA come from the germline V gene. CDR3 bases: TGTGCCAGCAGCTTAGGCGGGACTAGCGGGAACTACGAGCAGTACTTC. Translated, it gives CASSLGGTSGNYEQYF.